This entry lists 8 T cell receptor beta chains sequenced from one sample in a study of blood T cell repertoires in COVID-19. TCRdb's table, derived via immunoSEQ multiplex PCR, lists solely in-frame clones and lacks some. The sample includes around 200,000 clones, 87% seen only once; the top ten take 5.5% to 8%. Specimen: peripheral blood. These receptors were obtained from a man in his sixties who had recovered from COVID-19.

The sample holds one count of this clone. V gene TRBV30 combines with J gene TRBJ2-7; D ambiguous. Germline-derived CDR1 and CDR2 are GTSNPN and SVGIG (reference sequence). CDR3 length: 12 amino acids. V was shortened by 2 bases and J by 5 bases, with 10 bases between the two germline ends. The CDR3, as DNA: TGTGCCTGGAGTTACACCCTCGACGAGCAGTACTTC. Translated: CAWSYTLDEQYF.

The chain employs TRBV5-1 and TRBJ1-6; D perhaps matches TRBD1 (6 bases). The CDR3 runs to 13 residues. With 4 bases removed from V and 5 bases from J, the gap between germline ends came to 7 bases. From germline, CDR1 is SGHRS and CDR2 YFSETQ. CDR3 sequence: CASSRDNNSPLHF. In DNA form, the CDR3 reads TGCGCCAGCAGCCGGGACAATAATTCACCCCTCCACTTT.

The gene calls are TRBV3-1 (or the pseudogene TRBV3-2) and TRBJ2-1; the D gene is possibly TRBD1 (6 bases). Looked up from germline, CDR1 is LGHDT and CDR2 is YNNKEL (reference sequence). The V end was cut by 2 bases, the J end by 10 bases, with 15 bases between. This CDR3 contains 14 residues. The CDR3 nucleotides read TGTGCCAGCAGCCAACAGATTCTGGGGACAGAGCAGTTCTTC. This encodes CASSQQILGTEQFF.

V usage is TRBV28 and J usage is TRBJ2-1; D is unclear. The length of the CDR3 is 15 residues. V lost 2 bases and J 0 bases, leaving 8 bases between the germline ends. Germline loops: CDR1 MDHEN, CDR2 SYDVKM. The CDR3 loop reads CASSLGGSSYNEQFF. CDR3 DNA sequence: TGTGCCAGCAGTTTAGGCGGTAGCTCCTACAATGAGCAGTTCTTC. Variable domain in full (rest from reference TRBV28 and TRBJ2-1): DVKVTQSSRYLVKRTGEKVFLECVQDMDHENMFWYRQDPGLGLRLIYFSYDVKMKEKGDIPEGYSVSREKKERFSLILESASTNQTSMYLCASSLGGSSYNEQFFGPGTRLTVL.

The rearrangement uses TRBV5-1 and TRBJ2-1, with no clear D. Per the germline V gene, CDR1 is SGHRS and CDR2 is YFSETQ. Trimming stripped 0 bases from V and 6 bases from J, with 13 bases between. The CDR3 loop spans 15 amino acids. CDR3 DNA: TGCGCCAGCAGCTTGGATGGGCCTTCGCTCAATGAGCAGTTCTTC. Its translation is CASSLDGPSLNEQFF.

The rearrangement joins TRBV4-1 to TRBJ1-2; D uncertain. CDR1 and CDR2 (germline): MGHRA, YSYEKL. The CDR3 runs to 13 residues. The V end lost 4 bases, the J end lost 3 bases, and 9 bases lay between the germline ends. The CDR3 coding sequence is TGCGCCAGCAGCCTGGAGAGGGACTATGGCTACACCTTC. It is translated as CASSLERDYGYTF.

The CDR3 sequence: CASSPDRGRTNEKLFF. The CDR3 DNA reads TGTGCCAGCTCACCAGACAGGGGTAGAACTAATGAAAAACTGTTTTTT. This chain links TRBV18 with TRBJ1-4; 8 nucleotides align to TRBD1. Germline CDR1 and CDR2: KGHSH and LQKENI. Germline trimming cut 2 bases from V and 1 base from J; bases unmatched to any gene: 3. This CDR3 has 16 residues.

This clone was picked up one time. The V and J genes are TRBV4-3 and TRBJ1-2; D gene uncertain. The V gene lost 0 bases and the J gene lost 4 bases, with 12 bases spanning the gap. CDR1 and CDR2 from the germline V gene are LGHNA and YSLEER. The CDR3 runs 15 residues. DNA of the CDR3: TGCGCCAGCAGCCAAGAGTGGAGGACGATCTATGGCTACACCTTC. It yields the protein CASSQEWRTIYGYTF.